The T cell receptor (beta chain) described here comes from a study of CD8 T cells in Susac syndrome. After extraction with the RNeasy kit, roughly 0.45 to 1 ug of the RNA was reverse transcribed using random hexamers. Amplification of TCR beta CDR3 across 54 Vbeta and 13 Jbeta was performed with immunoSEQ multiplex PCR. MiXCR was run by TCRdb on the immunoSEQ multiplex PCR reads, yielding one entry per CDR3 protein. Among roughly 120,000 distinct CDR3 sequences listed, roughly 94% were seen once. Sequencing targeted TCR beta in T cells from blood (CD8+ and CD4+). The TEMRA cells underwent FACS enrichment, while the CD8+ and CD4+ T cells underwent negative isolation. Sequencing was done on a sample of CD4+ T cells from PBMCs. The receptor was isolated from a human donor with multiple sclerosis.

CDR3 bases: TGTGCCAGCAGTTTGGGCTTATCCAGGCAGCCCCAGCATTTT. Translated: CASSLGLSRQPQHF. V is TRBV12-3 or TRBV12-4 and J is TRBJ1-5; D not resolved. Trimming left V 3 bases short and J 7 bases short, with 13 bases between. The CDR3 consists of 14 residues.